Below, 10 T cell receptor beta chains from the same sample are listed, as sequenced in a study of beta chain features in type 1 diabetes. Expressed TCRB transcripts were sequenced after all isolated RNA was converted to cDNA. Repertoires were generated with immunoSEQ multiplex PCR, while TCRdb's copy carries only in-frame clones and drops some. The sample lists around 450,000 clones; over 9.5% were seen once. The specimen was naive CD4+ T cells from blood. These receptors all stem from a young woman in good health.

V usage is TRBV11-2 and J usage is TRBJ1-5; D not certain. The germline V gene has CDR1 SGHAT and CDR2 FQNNGV. This CDR3 spans 15 amino acids. Trimming cost V 2 bases and J 4 bases, with 12 bases left between them. The CDR3 nucleotides are TGTGCCAGCAGCTTAACGGGCGGCCCAAATCAGCCCCAGCATTTT. It specifies CASSLTGGPNQPQHF. Combining the CDR3 with reference TRBV11-2 and TRBJ1-5 gives the whole variable domain EAGVAQSPRYKIIEKRQSVAFWCNPISGHATLYWYQQILGQGPKLLIQFQNNGVVDDSQLPKDRFSAERLKGVDSTLKIQPAKLEDSAVYLCASSLTGGPNQPQHFGDGTRLSIL.

This clone was counted a few times. V gene TRBV7-9 combines with J gene TRBJ2-3, with TRBD2 identical over 10 bases. V lost 3 bases, J lost 4 bases, and 4 bases stayed unmatched. The CDR3 has 15 residues. Germline assignment: CDR1 SEHNR and CDR2 FQNEAQ (reference sequence). The CDR3 DNA sequence: TGTGCCAGCAGCTTGGCTAGCGGGAGTGCAGATACGCAGTATTTT. Its protein product is CASSLASGSADTQYF.

Only a few counts were recorded for this clone. V usage is TRBV9 and J usage is TRBJ1-6; D gene unclear. The germline V gene encodes CDR1 SGDLS and CDR2 YYNGEE. This CDR3 comprises 14 residues. The V end lost 0 bases, the J end lost 3 bases, and 4 bases lay between the germline ends. Here the CDR3 reads CASSVGGYNSPLHF. As DNA, the CDR3 is TGTGCCAGCAGCGTAGGTGGCTATAATTCACCCCTCCACTTT.

The chain uses TRBV28 and TRBJ2-3; either TRBD1 or TRBD2 may fit D (6 bases each). This CDR3 has 16 residues. Deletions cut 2 bases from V and 3 bases from J, with 15 bases between. CDR1 MDHEN and CDR2 SYDVKM come from the germline V gene. CDR3 protein: CASSLHRAGSTDTQYF. In DNA, the CDR3 is TGTGCCAGCAGTTTACACAGGGCGGGGTCGACAGATACGCAGTATTTT.

This clone has just a few counts. The chain recombines TRBV9 with TRBJ2-1; D gene uncertain. The CDR3 spans 13 residues. Germline CDR1 SGDLS, CDR2 YYNGEE. The V and J ends lost 0 bases and 7 bases respectively, with 8 bases between them. The CDR3, as DNA: TGTGCCAGCAGCGTAGCTGCGTTAAATGAGCAGTTCTTC. Translating it yields CASSVAALNEQFF.

This clone was seen a few times. The rearrangement links TRBV4-1 to TRBJ2-5; no clear D. The CDR3 sequence is 15 residues long. Between the trimmed V and J ends, which lost 1 base and 1 base, there was a span of 10 bases. CDR1 and CDR2 (germline): MGHRA, YSYEKL. CDR3 loop: CASSQVPGSQETQYF. For the CDR3, the DNA is TGCGCCAGCAGCCAAGTGCCGGGCTCCCAAGAGACCCAGTACTTC.

Only a few counts were recorded for this clone. This chain links TRBV15 with TRBJ2-4; D is perhaps TRBD1 (6 bases). Germline V CDR1 and CDR2: LNHNV, YYDKDF (reference sequence). V lost 3 bases and J lost 0, with 18 bases in between. The CDR3 extends over 18 amino acids. In DNA form, the CDR3 reads TGTGCCACCAGCAGGCGACTACCACAGGGAATAGCCAAAAACATTCAGTACTTC. It translates to CATSRRLPQGIAKNIQYF. Full variable domain (outside the CDR3, taken from reference TRBV15 and TRBJ2-4): DAMVIQNPRYQVTQFGKPVTLSCSQTLNHNVMYWYQQKSSQAPKLLFHYYDKDFNNEADTPDNFQSRRPNTSFCFLDIRSPGLGDTAMYLCATSRRLPQGIAKNIQYFGAGTRLSVL.

CDR3 region: CASSLTGPSTDTQYF. The CDR3 DNA sequence: TGTGCCAGCAGCCTGACAGGGCCAAGCACAGATACGCAGTATTTT. The chain has TRBV11-2 and TRBJ2-3; 7 bases match TRBD1. Germline assignment: CDR1 SGHAT and CDR2 FQNNGV. CDR3 length: 15 amino acids. The V segment lost 5 bases and the J segment 0 bases; nucleotides outside the gene matches: 5.

This clone was counted a single time. The genes are TRBV9 and TRBJ2-2, with D possibly being TRBD2 (6 bases). V lost 0 bases and J lost 3, with 12 bases in between. Germline loops: CDR1 SGDLS, CDR2 YYNGEE. The CDR3 loop spans 16 amino acids. This chain's CDR3 is CASSVGPGRYTGELFF. The CDR3 nucleotides are TGTGCCAGCAGCGTAGGCCCAGGGAGGTACACCGGGGAGCTGTTTTTT.

This clone was seen more than once but under ten times. Other nucleotide sequences from this sample produce the same CDR3. The V gene is TRBV7-9, the J gene TRBJ2-3; D possibly corresponds to TRBD1 (5 bases). V shed 1 base and J shed 0 bases, with 8 bases lying between them. Germline CDR1 SEHNR, CDR2 FQNEAQ (reference sequence). The CDR3 contains 15 residues. The CDR3 region is CASSLGRTSTDTQYF. The CDR3 nucleotides read TGTGCCAGCAGCTTAGGTCGGACAAGCACAGATACGCAGTATTTT.